What follows are 15 T cell receptor beta chains derived from one specimen sequenced in a study of T cells expressing NK-cell markers. TCRdb reprocessed the 5' RACE reads, keeping one entry per CDR3 protein, no DNA. This repertoire includes about 430,000 distinct CDR3 sequences. Sequenced input: blood T cells: a sorted CD56 or NKG2C T cell subset, CD4+ or CD8+ T cells, or bulk PBMC T cells (not recorded which). These receptors all stem from a woman aged 45-65 years in good health.

The chain carries TRBV29-1 and TRBJ1-2; TCRdb names TRBD1, which stays unverified in the absence of DNA. Germline V gene lookup returns CDR1 SQVTM and CDR2 ANQGSEA. This CDR3 is 15 amino acids long. CDR3 amino acids: CSVAGQGQSNYGYTF.

The rearrangement uses TRBV13 and TRBJ2-1; TCRdb designates TRBD1, a call that cannot be tested without DNA. CDR1 and CDR2 (germline): PRHDT, FYEKMQ (reference sequence). The CDR3 extends over 15 amino acids. The CDR3 is CASGSLGRAYNEQFF. The variable domain in full, with the rest retrieved from reference TRBV13 and TRBJ2-1, is AAGVIQSPRHLIKEKRETATLKCYPIPRHDTVYWYQQGPGQDPQFLISFYEKMQSDKGSIPDRFSAQQFSDYHSELNMSSLELGDSALYFCASGSLGRAYNEQFFGPGTRLTVL.

V usage is TRBV5-1 and J usage is TRBJ2-1. The length of the CDR3 is 13 residues. The germline CDR1 and CDR2 sequences are SGHRS and YFSETQ. The CDR3 reads CASGLDVSGEQFF. The full variable domain, rest sourced from reference TRBV5-1 and TRBJ2-1, is KAGVTQTPRYLIKTRGQQVTLSCSPISGHRSVSWYQQTPGQGLQFLFEYFSETQRNKGNFPGRFSGRQFSNSRSEMNVSTLELGDSALYLCASGLDVSGEQFFGPGTRLTVL.

This chain uses TRBV6-2 or TRBV6-3 with TRBJ2-4. This CDR3 comprises 14 residues. Per germline, CDR1 MNHEY and CDR2 SVGEGT. The CDR3 here is CASGWTSAKNIQYF.

CDR3 region: CAWSEPRNYGYTF. This sequence joins TRBV30 and TRBJ1-2. This CDR3 is 13 amino acids long. In germline, CDR1 is GTSNPN, CDR2 SVGIG (reference sequence). Complete variable domain (other parts from reference TRBV30 and TRBJ1-2): SQTIHQWPATLVQPVGSPLSLECTVEGTSNPNLYWYRQAAGRGLQLLFYSVGIGQISSEVPQNLSASRPQDRQFILSSKKLLLSDSGFYLCAWSEPRNYGYTFGSGTRLTVV.

This chain links TRBV21-1 with TRBJ2-5; the TRBD1 assignment by TCRdb is unverifiable without DNA. TRBV21-1 is a pseudogene segment. CDR3 length: 15 amino acids. This CDR3 is CASSSKRGLQETQYF.

The V gene is TRBV29-1, the J gene TRBJ1-1. The length of the CDR3 is 14 residues. Germline values: CDR1 SQVTM, CDR2 ANQGSEA. The CDR3 sequence: CSVVVQGKRTEAFF.

This sequence joins TRBV24-1 and TRBJ2-1. Germline CDR1 KGHDR, CDR2 SFDVKD. CDR3 length: 11 amino acids. This CDR3 reads CATSVSVSMFF.

The V and J genes are TRBV5-1 and TRBJ2-7; TCRdb's D call of TRBD2 is untestable without DNA. This CDR3 has 14 amino acids. From germline, CDR1 is SGHRS and CDR2 YFSETQ. The CDR3: CASSSSGISYEQYF.

The V and J genes are TRBV12-3 or TRBV12-4 and TRBJ1-5. The CDR3 contains 15 residues. The CDR3 loop is CASSLWQYSNQPQHF.

J is TRBJ1-1 and V is TRBV12-3 or TRBV12-4. This CDR3 is built from 13 residues. CDR3 sequence reads: CASSLFQAAEAFF.

V and J are TRBV6-5 and TRBJ1-6. The CDR3 spans 15 residues. The V gene's germline CDR1 is MNHEY and CDR2 SVGAGI. The CDR3 region is CASSYFLDGNSPLHF.

V is TRBV12-3 or TRBV12-4 and J is TRBJ2-1; the D gene TCRdb calls, TRBD2, cannot be checked with no DNA. The CDR3 extends over 16 amino acids. The CDR3 sequence: CASSPWSGGTYNEQFF.

The rearrangement joins TRBV7-9 to TRBJ1-4. CDR3 length: 14 amino acids. Germline V lookup: CDR1 SEHNR, CDR2 FQNEAQ (reference sequence). The CDR3 sequence: CASSLGSTNEKLFF. The whole variable domain, filled in from reference TRBV7-9 and TRBJ1-4, reads DTGVSQNPRHKITKRGQNVTFRCDPISEHNRLYWYRQTLGQGPEFLTYFQNEAQLEKSRLLSDRFSAERPKGSFSTLEIQRTEQGDSAMYLCASSLGSTNEKLFFGSGTQLSVL.

The rearrangement uses TRBV7-2 and TRBJ2-5; TCRdb's D gene call, TRBD2, goes unchecked for lack of DNA. The germline V gene has CDR1 SGHTA and CDR2 FQGNSA. The CDR3 is 15 residues long. The CDR3 sequence: CASRPRRASQETQYF.